What follows are 23 T cell receptor beta chains derived from one specimen sequenced in a study of blood T cell repertoires in COVID-19. Repertoires were generated with immunoSEQ multiplex PCR, while TCRdb's copy carries only in-frame clones and drops some. The data show tens of thousands of clones, with less than 75% seen just once and 20% to 25% held by the top ten. The sample comprised peripheral blood. The receptors derive from a woman aged 55-69 years in a cohort sampled during active or convalescent COVID-19.

V is TRBV28 and J is TRBJ2-7; 13 bases agree with TRBD2. Germline loops: CDR1 MDHEN, CDR2 SYDVKM. Trimming took 6 bases from V and 5 from J; bases not matched to a gene: 10. The CDR3 is made up of 16 amino acids. The CDR3 DNA follows: TGTGCCAGCAGCCCCGTTAGGACTAGCGGGGGCCACGAGCAGTACTTC. Residues: CASSPVRTSGGHEQYF.

This chain joins TRBV7-2 and TRBJ2-2; 14 bases agree with TRBD2. Germline lookup yields CDR1 SGHTA and CDR2 FQGNSA. The ends lost 5 bases at V and 2 bases at J; junction bases unmatched: 4. The CDR3 spans 17 residues. The CDR3 is CASSLGLAGVNTGELFF. The CDR3 DNA reads as TGTGCCAGCAGCCTGGGACTAGCGGGGGTCAACACCGGGGAGCTGTTTTTT.

The chain couples TRBV30 to TRBJ1-1; 9 bases match TRBD1. Trimming at V came to 3 bases and at J to 6 bases, leaving 8 bases not matched to a gene. This CDR3 is 14 amino acids long. CDR1 and CDR2 (germline): GTSNPN, SVGIG (reference sequence). The CDR3 nucleotides read TGTGCCTGGAGACAGGATCGGGACAGGGCTGAAGCTTTCTTT. Amino acid sequence: CAWRQDRDRAEAFF.

This sequence joins TRBV5-1 and TRBJ1-1; 8 bases line up with TRBD1. The CDR3 loop spans 15 amino acids. With V trimmed by 4 bases and J by 5 bases, 10 bases remained unmatched. Per germline, CDR1 SGHRS and CDR2 YFSETQ. The CDR3: CASSPGSGGGTEAFF. DNA of the CDR3: TGCGCCAGCAGCCCTGGGTCAGGGGGCGGGACTGAAGCTTTCTTT.

The chain is built from TRBV3-1 (or the pseudogene TRBV3-2) and TRBJ2-3, with D perhaps matching TRBD1 (5 bases). This CDR3 region has 14 residues. Trimming pared 3 bases from V and 1 base from J, leaving 8 bases between. Germline V gene sequence: CDR1 LGHDT, CDR2 YNNKEL (reference sequence). The CDR3, as DNA: TGTGCCAGCAGCCAGGCAGGGCGCACAGATACGCAGTATTTT. Translation gives CASSQAGRTDTQYF.

In its sample, this clone was seen many times. The gene calls are TRBV24-1 and TRBJ2-1; the D gene is possibly TRBD2 (5 bases). Trimming left V 0 bases short and J 4 bases short, with 12 bases between. The CDR3 has 16 amino acids. CDR1 KGHDR and CDR2 SFDVKD come from the germline V gene. The CDR3 DNA follows: TGTGCCACCAGTGATTTGCCCGGGGAGAGTTACAATGAGCAGTTCTTC. This sequence encodes CATSDLPGESYNEQFF.

There are a few counts of this clone. The chain recombines TRBV6-5 with TRBJ2-3; 14 bases fit TRBD2. There are 16 residues in the CDR3. Germline V CDR1 and CDR2: MNHEY, SVGAGI. With V trimmed by 0 bases and J by 5 bases, 1 base remained unmatched. Written as DNA, the CDR3 is TGTGCCAGCAGTTACTCGGGACTAGCGGGGGTAGATACGCAGTATTTT. Translation: CASSYSGLAGVDTQYF.

V usage is TRBV5-1 and J usage is TRBJ2-7, with D unclear. CDR1 and CDR2 (germline): SGHRS, YFSETQ. V was trimmed by 0 bases and J by 0 bases, leaving 4 bases between them. The CDR3 contains 13 residues. This CDR3 reads CASSLGISYEQYF. The CDR3 nucleotides read TGCGCCAGCAGCTTGGGTATCTCCTACGAGCAGTACTTC.

The V and J genes are TRBV19 and TRBJ1-1; weak D call: TRBD1 (5 bases). Germline loops: CDR1 LNHDA, CDR2 SQIVND (reference sequence). This CDR3 is 15 amino acids long. The V end lost 7 bases, the J end lost 0 bases, and 15 bases lay between the germline ends. CDR3 protein: CASISGKSLNTEAFF. The DNA for the CDR3 is TGTGCCAGTATATCAGGGAAGTCCTTGAACACTGAAGCTTTCTTT.

The CDR3 spells CASSQEGGGSTDTQYF. CDR3 DNA sequence: TGCGCCAGCAGCCAAGAAGGTGGGGGGTCTACAGATACGCAGTATTTT. V gene TRBV4-1 combines with J gene TRBJ2-3, with a weak D call TRBD2 (6 bases). Trimming shortened V by 0 bases and J by 3 bases, and 13 bases separated the two germline ends. Germline V gives CDR1 MGHRA, CDR2 YSYEKL. CDR3 length: 16 amino acids.

The CDR3 sequence: CASSLWRGGTDTQYF. CDR3 bases: TGTGCCAGCAGTTTATGGCGGGGGGGCACAGATACGCAGTATTTT. The chain recombines TRBV27 with TRBJ2-3; TRBD2 agrees at 8 bases. The CDR3 totals 15 residues. J gave up 1 base and V 1 base, and 1 base lay outside the gene matches. Germline V gene sequence: CDR1 MNHEY, CDR2 SMNVEV (reference sequence).

The chain has TRBV7-2 and TRBJ2-1; 14 bases line up with TRBD2. J was trimmed by 7 bases and V by 5 bases; bases with no gene match: 4. Germline V CDR1 and CDR2: SGHTA, FQGNSA. This CDR3 is built from 15 residues. The CDR3 protein is CASSPTSGGVNEQFF. CDR3 coding DNA: TGTGCCAGCAGCCCGACTAGCGGGGGGGTAAATGAGCAGTTCTTC.

With regard to this clone: The junction does not match germline at one end; this may be a read error. The gene calls are TRBV7-7 and TRBJ2-1; D ambiguous. This CDR3 is 15 amino acids long. Per germline, CDR1 SSHAT and CDR2 FNYEAQ (reference sequence). CDR3 amino acids: CASSPSPSSYNEQFF. CDR3 DNA: TGTGCTAGCAGCCCAAGTCCCAGCTCCTACAATGAGCAGTTCTTC.

The CDR3 nucleotides read TGTGCCAGCAGTGGTTTCATCGGGGAGCTGTTTTTT. Its translation is CASSGFIGELFF. V gene TRBV25-1 combines with J gene TRBJ2-2, with unresolved D. V was trimmed by 4 bases and J by 7 bases, leaving 7 bases between them. Germline V gives CDR1 MGHDK, CDR2 SYGVNS. The CDR3 length is 12 residues.

This clone was observed at least ten times. The chain uses TRBV5-1 and TRBJ2-7; 8 nucleotides align to TRBD1. The CDR3 runs 15 residues. From germline, CDR1 is SGHRS and CDR2 YFSETQ. V was pared by 0 bases and J by 6 bases, with 8 bases of the junction left unmatched. CDR3 in DNA: TGCGCCAGCAGCTTGGCCTTCGGACAGGGAGGCGAGCAGTACTTC. Translated, it gives CASSLAFGQGGEQYF.

J is TRBJ2-1 and V is TRBV5-3, with TRBD2 matching 10 bases. TRBV5-3 is designated an ORF whose function remains uncertain. The CDR3 is made up of 15 amino acids. V lost 3 bases and J lost 4; bases outside the gene matches: 4. The CDR3 region is CARSSQRGGYNEQFF. DNA of the CDR3: TGTGCCAGAAGCTCCCAGCGGGGGGGATACAATGAGCAGTTCTTC.

V and J are TRBV5-8 and TRBJ2-5, with a possible D match to TRBD1 (10 bases). The CDR3 covers 19 residues. Trimming took 4 bases from V and 0 from J, leaving 25 bases between them. The germline CDR1 and CDR2 sequences are SGHTS and YDEGEE. Written as DNA, the CDR3 is TGTGCCAGCAGCATTAGGACAGGGGGAGGGACTAGCCACCAAGAGACCCAGTACTTC. Amino acids: CASSIRTGGGTSHQETQYF.

The V gene is TRBV7-3, the J gene TRBJ1-2; 11 bases match TRBD1. V dropped 5 bases and J dropped 8; count of bases not matched to a gene: 4. This CDR3 spans 13 amino acids. In germline, CDR1 is SGHTA, CDR2 FQGTGA. CDR3 in amino acids: CASSRGQGGGYTF. DNA of the CDR3: TGTGCCAGCAGCCGGGGACAGGGGGGAGGCTACACCTTC.

The rearrangement uses TRBV29-1 and TRBJ2-3, with D unresolved. The CDR3 is 13 residues long. Germline V gives CDR1 SQVTM, CDR2 ANQGSEA. Trimming removed 3 bases at V and 0 bases at J, with 7 bases between. Here the CDR3 reads CSVDTTSTDTQYF. CDR3 DNA sequence: TGCAGCGTTGACACCACAAGCACAGATACGCAGTATTTT.

The chain combines TRBV15 with TRBJ2-1, with 7 bases matching TRBD2. Looked up from germline, CDR1 is LNHNV and CDR2 is YYDKDF (reference sequence). CDR3 length: 14 residues. The ends lost 3 bases at V and 9 bases at J; junction bases unmatched: 8. The CDR3 sequence is CATSSETSVGEQFF. The CDR3 nucleotides read TGTGCCACCAGCAGCGAAACTAGCGTGGGTGAGCAGTTCTTC.

The table lists this clone with a few counts. The chain links TRBV3-1 (or the pseudogene TRBV3-2) to TRBJ2-1; D might be TRBD1 (5 bases). Germline values: CDR1 LGHDT, CDR2 YNNKEL (reference sequence). The CDR3 consists of 15 residues. Trimming took off 0 bases at V and 8 bases at J, with 14 bases between the two ends. CDR3 nucleotide sequence: TGTGCCAGCAGCCAAGATGTGATAGGGGTGGATGAGCAGTTCTTC. Its protein is CASSQDVIGVDEQFF.

The V gene is TRBV4-2, the J gene TRBJ2-5, with 10 bases identical to TRBD2. The CDR3 is 12 amino acids. From germline, CDR1 is LGHNA and CDR2 YNFKEQ. V lost 6 bases, J lost 5 bases, and 0 bases stayed unmatched. The DNA for the CDR3 is TGTGCCAGCAGTAGCGGGGGGGAGACCCAGTACTTC. It encodes CASSSGGETQYF.

The chain has TRBV10-3 and TRBJ2-1; TRBD2 matches at 9 bases. Germline V gene data show CDR1 as ENHRY and CDR2 as SYGVKD. V trimming: 5 bases; J trimming: 7 bases; junction bases outside the gene matches: 3. The CDR3 totals 13 residues. In DNA, the CDR3 is TGTGCCATCAGTATGACTAGCGGAAATGAGCAGTTCTTC. This encodes CAISMTSGNEQFF.